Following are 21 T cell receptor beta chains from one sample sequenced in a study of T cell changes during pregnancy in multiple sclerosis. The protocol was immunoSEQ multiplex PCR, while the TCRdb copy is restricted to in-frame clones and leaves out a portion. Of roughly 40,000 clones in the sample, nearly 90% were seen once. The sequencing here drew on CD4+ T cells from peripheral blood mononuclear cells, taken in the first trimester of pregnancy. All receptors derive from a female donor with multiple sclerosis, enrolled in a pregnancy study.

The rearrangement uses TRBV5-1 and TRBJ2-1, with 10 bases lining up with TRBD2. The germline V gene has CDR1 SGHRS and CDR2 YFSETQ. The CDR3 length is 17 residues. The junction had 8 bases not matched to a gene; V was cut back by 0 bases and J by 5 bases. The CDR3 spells CASSLAVAGGLDNEQFF. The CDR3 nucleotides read TGCGCCAGCAGCTTGGCGGTAGCGGGAGGTCTGGACAATGAGCAGTTCTTC. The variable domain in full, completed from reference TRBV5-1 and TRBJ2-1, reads KAGVTQTPRYLIKTRGQQVTLSCSPISGHRSVSWYQQTPGQGLQFLFEYFSETQRNKGNFPGRFSGRQFSNSRSEMNVSTLELGDSALYLCASSLAVAGGLDNEQFFGPGTRLTVL.

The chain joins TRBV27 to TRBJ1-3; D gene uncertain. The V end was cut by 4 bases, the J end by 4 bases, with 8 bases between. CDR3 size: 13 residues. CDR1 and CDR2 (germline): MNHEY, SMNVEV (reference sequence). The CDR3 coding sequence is TGTGCCAGCAGTTCGCACCAGGGAAACACCATATATTTT. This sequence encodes CASSSHQGNTIYF.

The CDR3 is CAWSGGLGQPQHF. For the CDR3, the DNA is TGTGCCTGGAGTGGGGGGCTCGGTCAGCCCCAGCATTTT. The chain is built from TRBV30 and TRBJ1-5; possible D gene TRBD1, 6 bases. The germline CDR1 and CDR2 sequences are GTSNPN and SVGIG (reference sequence). There are 13 residues in the CDR3. Trimming cost V 1 base and J 6 bases, with 10 bases left between them.

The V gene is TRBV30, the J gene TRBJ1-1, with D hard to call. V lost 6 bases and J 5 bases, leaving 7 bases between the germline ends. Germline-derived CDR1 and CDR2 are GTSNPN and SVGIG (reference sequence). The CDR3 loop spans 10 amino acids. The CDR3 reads CACERTEAFF. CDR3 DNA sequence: TGTGCCTGCGAGAGAACTGAAGCTTTCTTT.

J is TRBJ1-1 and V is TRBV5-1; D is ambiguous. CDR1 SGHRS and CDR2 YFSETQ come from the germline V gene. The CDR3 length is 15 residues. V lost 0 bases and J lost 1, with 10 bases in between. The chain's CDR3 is CASSLAGPKNTEAFF. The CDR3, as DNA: TGCGCCAGCAGCTTGGCTGGCCCGAAGAACACTGAAGCTTTCTTT.

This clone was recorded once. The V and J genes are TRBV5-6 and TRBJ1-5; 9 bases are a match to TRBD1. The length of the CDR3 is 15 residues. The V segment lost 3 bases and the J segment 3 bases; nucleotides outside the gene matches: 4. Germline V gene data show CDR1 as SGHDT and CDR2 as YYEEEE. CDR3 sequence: CASSSGTGLNQPQHF. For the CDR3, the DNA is TGTGCCAGCAGCTCCGGGACAGGGCTCAATCAGCCCCAGCATTTT. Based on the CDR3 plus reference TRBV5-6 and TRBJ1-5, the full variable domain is DAGVTQSPTHLIKTRGQQVTLRCSPKSGHDTVSWYQQALGQGPQFIFQYYEEEERQRGNFPDRFSGHQFPNYSSELNVNALLLGDSALYLCASSSGTGLNQPQHFGDGTRLSIL.

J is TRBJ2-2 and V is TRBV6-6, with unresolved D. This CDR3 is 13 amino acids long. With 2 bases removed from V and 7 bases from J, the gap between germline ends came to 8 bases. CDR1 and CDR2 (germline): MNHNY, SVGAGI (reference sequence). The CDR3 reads CASSYHDSGELFF. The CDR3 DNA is TGTGCCAGCAGTTACCACGATAGCGGGGAGCTGTTTTTT.

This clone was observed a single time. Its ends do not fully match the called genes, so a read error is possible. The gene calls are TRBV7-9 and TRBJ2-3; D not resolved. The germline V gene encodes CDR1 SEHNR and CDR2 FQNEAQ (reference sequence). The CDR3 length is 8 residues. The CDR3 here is CASSRLSF. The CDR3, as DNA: TGTGCCAGCAGCCGACTTTCTTTT. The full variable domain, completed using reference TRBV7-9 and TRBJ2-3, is DTGVSQNPRHKITKRGQNVTFRCDPISEHNRLYWYRQTLGQGPEFLTYFQNEAQLEKSRLLSDRFSAERPKGSFSTLEIQRTEQGDSAMYLCASSRLSFGPGTRLTVL.

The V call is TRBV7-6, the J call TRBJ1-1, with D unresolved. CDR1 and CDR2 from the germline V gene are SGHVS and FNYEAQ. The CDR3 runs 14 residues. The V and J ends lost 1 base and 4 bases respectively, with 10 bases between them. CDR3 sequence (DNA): TGTGCCAGCAGCTTAGAGGGCGGGTTCACTGAAGCTTTCTTT. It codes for CASSLEGGFTEAFF.

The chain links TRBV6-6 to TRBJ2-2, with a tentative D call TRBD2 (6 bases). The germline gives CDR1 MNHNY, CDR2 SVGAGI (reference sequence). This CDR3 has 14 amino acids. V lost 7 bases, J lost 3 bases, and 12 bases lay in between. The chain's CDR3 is CASKEGWDTGELFF. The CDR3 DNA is TGTGCCAGCAAGGAGGGGTGGGACACCGGGGAGCTGTTTTTT.

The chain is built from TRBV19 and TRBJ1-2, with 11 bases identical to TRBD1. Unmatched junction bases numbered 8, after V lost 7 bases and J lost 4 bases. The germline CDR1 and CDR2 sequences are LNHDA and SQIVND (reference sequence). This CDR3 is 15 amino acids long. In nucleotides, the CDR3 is TGTGCCAGTAACCCCTGGGGGACAGGGGGCTATGGCTACACCTTC. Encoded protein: CASNPWGTGGYGYTF.

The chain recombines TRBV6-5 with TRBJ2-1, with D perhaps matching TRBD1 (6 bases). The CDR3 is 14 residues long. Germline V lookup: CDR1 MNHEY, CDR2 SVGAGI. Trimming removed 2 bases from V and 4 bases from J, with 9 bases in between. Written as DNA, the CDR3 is TGTGCCAGCAGTTACGATGGACAGTACAATGAGCAGTTCTTC. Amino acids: CASSYDGQYNEQFF.

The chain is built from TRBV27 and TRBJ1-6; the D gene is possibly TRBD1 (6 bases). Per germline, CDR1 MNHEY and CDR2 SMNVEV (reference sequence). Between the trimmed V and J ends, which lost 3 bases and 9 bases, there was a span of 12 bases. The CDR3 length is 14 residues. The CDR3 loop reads CASSFYRAGSPLHF. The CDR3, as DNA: TGTGCCAGCAGTTTCTACAGGGCCGGTTCACCCCTCCACTTT.

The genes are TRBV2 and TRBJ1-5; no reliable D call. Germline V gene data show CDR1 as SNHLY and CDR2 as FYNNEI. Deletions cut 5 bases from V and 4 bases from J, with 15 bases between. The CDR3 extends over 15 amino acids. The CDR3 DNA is TGTGCCAGCAGTAACGAGGCAGCTAGTAATCAGCCCCAGCATTTT. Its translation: CASSNEAASNQPQHF.

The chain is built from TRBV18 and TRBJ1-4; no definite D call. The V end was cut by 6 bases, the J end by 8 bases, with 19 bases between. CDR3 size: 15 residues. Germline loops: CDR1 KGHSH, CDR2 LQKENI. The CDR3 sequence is CASSSLAGEGEKLFF. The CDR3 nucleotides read TGTGCCAGCTCGTCTTTGGCTGGCGAGGGCGAAAAACTGTTTTTT. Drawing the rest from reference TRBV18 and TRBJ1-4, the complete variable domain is NAGVMQNPRHLVRRRGQEARLRCSPMKGHSHVYWYRQLPEEGLKFMVYLQKENIIDESGMPKERFSAEFPKEGPSILRIQQVVRGDSAAYFCASSSLAGEGEKLFFGSGTQLSVL.

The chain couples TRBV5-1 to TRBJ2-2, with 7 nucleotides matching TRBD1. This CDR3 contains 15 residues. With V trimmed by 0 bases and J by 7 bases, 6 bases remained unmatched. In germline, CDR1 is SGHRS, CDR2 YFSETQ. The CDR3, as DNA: TGCGCCAGCAGCTTGGGGACAGGTTCCTTCGGGGAGCTGTTTTTT. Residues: CASSLGTGSFGELFF.

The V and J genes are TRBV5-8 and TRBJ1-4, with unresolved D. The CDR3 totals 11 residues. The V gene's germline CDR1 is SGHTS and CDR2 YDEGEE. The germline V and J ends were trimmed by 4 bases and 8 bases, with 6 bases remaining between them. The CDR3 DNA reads TGTGCCAGCAGCCCCGGGGAAAAACTGTTTTTT. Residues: CASSPGEKLFF.

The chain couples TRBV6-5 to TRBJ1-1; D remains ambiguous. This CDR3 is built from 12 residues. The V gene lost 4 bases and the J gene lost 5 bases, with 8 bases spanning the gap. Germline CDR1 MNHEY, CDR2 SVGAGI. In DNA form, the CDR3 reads TGTGCCAGCAGTTCTAGCTCAACTGAAGCTTTCTTT. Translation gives CASSSSSTEAFF.

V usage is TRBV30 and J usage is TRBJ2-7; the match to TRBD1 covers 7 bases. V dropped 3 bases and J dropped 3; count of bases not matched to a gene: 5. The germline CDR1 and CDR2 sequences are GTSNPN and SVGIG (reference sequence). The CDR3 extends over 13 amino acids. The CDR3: CAWRVGGHYEQYF. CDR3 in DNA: TGTGCCTGGAGGGTAGGGGGCCACTACGAGCAGTACTTC. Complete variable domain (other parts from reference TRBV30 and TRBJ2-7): SQTIHQWPATLVQPVGSPLSLECTVEGTSNPNLYWYRQAAGRGLQLLFYSVGIGQISSEVPQNLSASRPQDRQFILSSKKLLLSDSGFYLCAWRVGGHYEQYFGPGTRLTVT.

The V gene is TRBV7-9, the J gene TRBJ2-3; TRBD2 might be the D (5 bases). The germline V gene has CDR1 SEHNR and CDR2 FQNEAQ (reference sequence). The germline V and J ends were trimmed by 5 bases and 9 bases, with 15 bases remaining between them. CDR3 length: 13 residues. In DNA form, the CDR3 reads TGTGCCAGCAGCATCGGGTCTCCGGGGACGCAGTATTTT. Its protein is CASSIGSPGTQYF.

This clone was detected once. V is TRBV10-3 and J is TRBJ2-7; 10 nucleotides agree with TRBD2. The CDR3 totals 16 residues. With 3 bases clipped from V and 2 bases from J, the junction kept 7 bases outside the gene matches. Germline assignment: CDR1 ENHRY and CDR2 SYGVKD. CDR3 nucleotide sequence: TGTGCCATCAGTGATCCGACTAGCGGGTCCCCCTACGAGCAGTACTTC. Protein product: CAISDPTSGSPYEQYF.